The present T cell receptor beta chain was sequenced within a study of OX40 agonist ivuxolimab in advanced cancers. Study as a whole: Partial responses were observed in three patients, of whom one had hepatocellular carcinoma and two had cutaneous melanoma.

Study-level findings and limits: Relative to CD4+, CD8+ T cells held more expanded clones on average.

Of note for this clone: Its target is unknown.

Sequencing used immunoSEQ multiplex PCR; TCRdb keeps in-frame clones, though not all of them. Of 40,000 or so clones in the sample, approximately 92% are singletons; the top ten hold less than 9.5%. Sampling times: baseline, cycle 4 day 1, cycle 7 day 1. This TCR was sampled from an adult with an advanced solid tumor such as melanoma, head and neck, liver or kidney cancer. This specimen was CD4+ or CD8+ T cells sorted from blood, taken in a trial of the OX40 agonist ivuxolimab.

The DNA for the CDR3 is TGTGCTAGTGGTTTTGGTCCAGCCGGGGCCAACGTCCTGACTTTC. This encodes CASGFGPAGANVLTF. The V and J genes are TRBV12-5 and TRBJ2-6; no firm D call. The V end was cut by 3 bases, the J end by 4 bases, with 10 bases between. Germline assignment: CDR1 LGHNT and CDR2 FRNRAP. The CDR3 is 15 residues long. The whole variable domain, filled in from reference TRBV12-5 and TRBJ2-6, reads DARVTQTPRHKVTEMGQEVTMRCQPILGHNTVFWYRQTMMQGLELLAYFRNRAPLDDSGMPKDRFSAEMPDATLATLKIQPSEPRDSAVYFCASGFGPAGANVLTFGAGSRLTVL.